These 9 T cell receptor beta chains share one sample of origin, sequenced in a study of cytomegalovirus exposure and HLA in healthy donors. This PCR relied on a set of 60 Vbeta primers and 13 Jbeta primers. Produced via immunoSEQ multiplex PCR; TCRdb's table is partial and in-frame only. The data contain roughly 150,000 clones, nearly 80% of them singletons. The sample comprised PBMCs. Source of these receptors: a woman aged 40 to 50 in good health and CMV-seronegative.

The chain combines TRBV7-9 with TRBJ2-5, with 9 bases fitting TRBD2. Germline V CDR1 and CDR2: SEHNR, FQNEAQ (reference sequence). This CDR3 has 14 residues. The V gene end was trimmed by 5 bases and the J gene end by 5 bases; junction bases not matched to a gene: 6. CDR3 in DNA: TGTGCCAGCAGCCCCGGCGGGGGGGCTGAGACCCAGTACTTC. It specifies CASSPGGGAETQYF.

The chain is built from TRBV28 and TRBJ1-5, with D maybe TRBD1 (5 bases). V lost 2 bases and J lost 1, with 9 bases in between. Germline CDR1 is MDHEN and CDR2 is SYDVKM. There are 15 residues in the CDR3. The CDR3 bases are TGTGCCAGCAGTTTACAGGGAGGGAGCAATCAGCCCCAGCATTTT. Its translation: CASSLQGGSNQPQHF.

The gene calls are TRBV12-2 and TRBJ2-5; TRBD2, the table's D call, lacks a check against the DNA. TRBV12-2 is termed a pseudogene. The CDR3 has 20 amino acids. CDR3: CASRRRPAQGSGLGIETQYF. CDR3 nucleotides: TGTGCAAGTCGCCGCAGGCCTGCTCAAGGAAGCGGGCTCGGGATAGAGACCCAGTACTTC.

This clone was observed once. The V and J genes are TRBV9 and TRBJ1-2, with D possibly being TRBD1 (5 bases). V shed 4 bases and J shed 8 bases, with 18 bases lying between them. This CDR3 comprises 14 residues. Germline CDR1 and CDR2: SGDLS and YYNGEE. The CDR3: CASSPEVTALGYTF. The CDR3 DNA follows: TGTGCCAGCAGCCCAGAGGTGACAGCCTTGGGCTACACCTTC.

The chain carries TRBV2 and TRBJ2-3; TRBD2 aligns across 15 bases. The germline CDR1 and CDR2 sequences are SNHLY and FYNNEI. The CDR3 is made up of 19 amino acids. The junction had 15 bases not matched to a gene; V was cut back by 5 bases and J by 6 bases. The CDR3 DNA reads TGTGCCAGCAGTTTCTCAGGGACTAGCGGGGGGCCCGCGGGGGATACGCAGTATTTT. Translated, it gives CASSFSGTSGGPAGDTQYF.

J is TRBJ2-3 and V is TRBV28; 9 positions agree with TRBD1. Germline V gene data show CDR1 as MDHEN and CDR2 as SYDVKM. V shed 5 bases and J 6 bases; nucleotides not matched to a gene: 6. This CDR3 comprises 14 residues. CDR3 loop: CASSSGTGPDTQYF. DNA of the CDR3: TGTGCCAGCAGTAGCGGGACAGGGCCGGATACGCAGTATTTT.

This clone was recorded once. The V call is TRBV27, the J call TRBJ2-1; 10 bases map to TRBD2. This CDR3 is 15 amino acids long. The germline V gene encodes CDR1 MNHEY and CDR2 SMNVEV (reference sequence). Germline trimming cut 6 bases from V and 8 bases from J; bases unmatched to any gene: 10. The CDR3 nucleotides are TGTGCCAGCAGATACAGCGGGAGGGGATTGCATGAGCAGTTCTTC. Residues: CASRYSGRGLHEQFF.

V and J are TRBV5-5 and TRBJ2-3; D is uncertain. CDR1 and CDR2 (germline): SGHKS, YYEKEE (reference sequence). The CDR3 is 14 amino acids. V lost 7 bases and J lost 0, with 12 bases in between. Here the CDR3 DNA reads TGTGCCAGCCGGCGACTCTCTAGCACAGATACGCAGTATTTT. Its translation: CASRRLSSTDTQYF.

This clone was counted at least ten times. The CDR3 DNA follows: TGTGCCAGCAGCAAAGACAGGGAAGCTTTCTTT. As protein: CASSKDREAFF. The chain has TRBV21-1 and TRBJ1-1; whether TRBD1, the table's D call, matches the DNA was not checked. TRBV21-1 is flagged as a pseudogene. The CDR3 is 11 residues long.